This T cell receptor (beta chain) was captured in a study of shared clonotypes between healthy human individuals. As for the study in general: With ages of 18 to 49, the donors were a couple of women and three men. For every donor, three CD4 naive, three CD4 memory, two CD8 naive and one CD8 memory plates were used.

The table came from immunoSEQ multiplex PCR; TCRdb's copy has only in-frame clones and leaves some out. The sample lists 400,000 to 600,000 clones; 90% to 96% were seen once. The length of the CDR3 is 15 residues. J was trimmed by 9 bases and V by 4 bases; bases with no gene match: 11. Germline V lookup: CDR1 SGDLS, CDR2 YYNGEE. Regarding the study as a whole: An expected dependence of interdonor clonotype sharing on sequencing depth was noted. Owing to a small donor count, the genetic and exposure-history diversity represented was limited.

Points on this clone: What it binds is not known.

What was sequenced was naive CD4+ T cells sorted from blood. Subset indicated: CD45RA+ positively selected. The chain has TRBV9 and TRBJ2-1; 9 bases fit TRBD2. This TCR came from a woman in her twenties or thirties in good health. The CDR3 protein is CASSPGLAGQVEQFF. Here the CDR3 DNA reads TGTGCCAGCAGCCCGGGGCTAGCGGGACAAGTTGAGCAGTTCTTC.